This T cell receptor (beta chain) comes out of a study of blood T cell repertoires in COVID-19. Study summary: Donors in the United States, Italy and Spain gave samples during acute or convalescent COVID-19. PBMCs, B-cell-depleted T cells, or T cells provided the cDNA or gDNA that made up the material.

Original handling: Cell counts per sample came from amplifying reference gene primers. Sequencing used immunoSEQ multiplex PCR; TCRdb keeps in-frame clones, though not all of them. V and J calls and clone size are copied from that table; D and trimming were computed from the DNA. The sample lists about 220,000 clones; 84% were seen once. The sequencing input was peripheral blood. This sequence was found in a man aged 50-60 years with active or convalescent COVID-19.

The CDR3: CASSFLGARQGGSTDTQYF. CDR3 sequence (DNA): TGTGCCAGCAGCTTTTTAGGTGCGAGACAGGGTGGAAGCACAGATACGCAGTATTTT. The V gene is TRBV11-2, the J gene TRBJ2-3; TRBD1 matches at 7 bases. The germline CDR1 and CDR2 sequences are SGHAT and FQNNGV. The CDR3 consists of 19 residues. The ends lost 3 bases at V and 0 bases at J; junction bases unmatched: 15.